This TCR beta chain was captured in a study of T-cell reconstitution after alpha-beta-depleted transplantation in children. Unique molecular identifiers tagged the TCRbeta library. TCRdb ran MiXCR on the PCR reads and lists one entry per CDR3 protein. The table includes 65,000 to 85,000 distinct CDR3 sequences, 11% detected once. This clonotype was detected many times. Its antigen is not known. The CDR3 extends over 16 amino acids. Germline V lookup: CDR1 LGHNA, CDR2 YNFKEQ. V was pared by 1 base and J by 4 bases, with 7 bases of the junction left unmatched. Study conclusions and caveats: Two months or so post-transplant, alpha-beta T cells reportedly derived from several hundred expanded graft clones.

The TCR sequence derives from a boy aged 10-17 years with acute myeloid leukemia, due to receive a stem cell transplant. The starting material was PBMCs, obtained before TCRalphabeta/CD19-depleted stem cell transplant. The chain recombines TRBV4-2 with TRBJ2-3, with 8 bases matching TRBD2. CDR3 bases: TGTGCCAGCAGCCAAGTTACGGGAGGGCCGGCAGATACGCAGTATTTT. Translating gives CASSQVTGGPADTQYF.